The 8 T cell receptor beta chains in this list originate from one sample, sequenced in a study of blood T cell repertoires in COVID-19. Assay: immunoSEQ multiplex PCR; the TCRdb copy retains only in-frame clones and omits some. Among under 300,000 clones listed, roughly nine tenths were seen once. Specimen: peripheral blood. Every receptor here comes from a woman aged 30 to 39 with COVID-19, enrolled during active disease.

The sample holds one count of this clone. Relative to the germline gene, one junction end is altered; a read error may explain this. V and J are TRBV19 and TRBJ2-7, with TRBD1 matching over 7 bases. This CDR3 is built from 14 residues. Germline V gene sequence: CDR1 LNHDA, CDR2 SQIVND (reference sequence). The CDR3 here is CASSLDRDFYEQYF. CDR3 nucleotides: TGTGCCAGTAGTCTAGACAGGGATTTCTACGAGCAGTACTTC. Full variable domain (outside the CDR3, taken from reference TRBV19 and TRBJ2-7): DGGITQSPKYLFRKEGQNVTLSCEQNLNHDAMYWYRQDPGQGLRLIYYSQIVNDFQKGDIAEGYSVSREKKESFPLTVTSAQKNPTAFYLCASSLDRDFYEQYFGPGTRLTVT.

This clone was observed a few times. This chain connects TRBV19 to TRBJ1-4; D might be TRBD1 (5 bases). The CDR3 is 17 amino acids. V lost 2 bases and J 0 bases, leaving 13 bases between the germline ends. Germline assignment: CDR1 LNHDA and CDR2 SQIVND (reference sequence). The CDR3, as DNA: TGTGCCAGTAGTATAAAGGGGAGGGGAGCAACTAATGAAAAACTGTTTTTT. Translated, it gives CASSIKGRGATNEKLFF.

The V gene is TRBV13, the J gene TRBJ2-1, with D tentatively TRBD2 (5 bases). The CDR3 is made up of 14 amino acids. The V end was cut by 2 bases, the J end by 7 bases, with 12 bases between. The V gene's germline CDR1 is PRHDT and CDR2 FYEKMQ (reference sequence). CDR3 protein: CASSLTRADNEQFF. Here the CDR3 DNA reads TGTGCCAGCAGCTTAACTAGGGCGGATAATGAGCAGTTCTTC.

The chain couples TRBV29-1 to TRBJ2-7, with TRBD2 matching 10 bases. Germline V CDR1 and CDR2: SQVTM, ANQGSEA. This CDR3 is built from 15 residues. Germline trimming cut 6 bases from V and 0 bases from J; bases unmatched to any gene: 8. The CDR3 is CSVLTTSGLSYEQYF. CDR3 DNA sequence: TGCAGCGTCCTGACGACTAGCGGGCTCTCCTACGAGCAGTACTTC.

The chain joins TRBV6-8 to TRBJ1-2; D ambiguous. The CDR3 totals 16 residues. Germline-derived CDR1 and CDR2 are MNHGY and SAAAGT. Trimming removed 1 base from V and 3 bases from J, with 15 bases in between. The CDR3 region has the DNA TGTGCCAGCAGTTACTGTGTAGGGAGAATTGACTATGGCTACACCTTC. Translating it yields CASSYCVGRIDYGYTF.

This sequence joins TRBV7-2 and TRBJ2-7; 7 nucleotides agree with TRBD2. Trimming took 2 bases from V and 3 from J; bases not matched to a gene: 7. This CDR3 has 15 amino acids. Germline V gives CDR1 SGHTA, CDR2 FQGNSA. The CDR3 nucleotides read TGTGCCAGCAGCTTATGGGACGGGGGGAACTACGAGCAGTACTTC. Encoded protein: CASSLWDGGNYEQYF.

The J gene is TRBJ2-5, the V gene TRBV6-5; the match to TRBD1 covers 7 bases. This CDR3 is 15 amino acids long. J lost 2 bases, V lost 5 bases, and 8 bases had no gene match. Germline assignment: CDR1 MNHEY and CDR2 SVGAGI. The CDR3 DNA follows: TGTGCCAGCAGTCCCCCCAGCAGGGGGCAAGAGACCCAGTACTTC. Its translation is CASSPPSRGQETQYF.

This chain links TRBV27 with TRBJ1-1, with 7 nucleotides matching TRBD1. Trimming took 10 bases from V and 1 from J; bases not matched to a gene: 6. From germline, CDR1 is MNHEY and CDR2 SMNVEV (reference sequence). CDR3 size: 13 residues. CDR3 DNA: TGTGCCACAAAAGGGACAGCGAACACTGAAGCTTTCTTT. It specifies CATKGTANTEAFF.